The entry below gives a single TCR beta chain sequence along with its context. Produced via immunoSEQ multiplex PCR; TCRdb's table is partial and in-frame only. Among over 250,000 clones listed, approximately 86% were seen once. This CDR3 comprises 16 residues. Losses at the gene ends were 6 bases for V and 2 bases for J; bases not matched to a gene: 4. CDR1 is LGHDT and CDR2 is YNNKEL in the germline V gene (reference sequence). This record belongs to a study of blood T cell repertoires in COVID-19. The chain is built from TRBV3-1 (or the pseudogene TRBV3-2) and TRBJ2-1; 13 positions agree with TRBD2. Sequencing was carried out using PBMCs or T cells enriched from blood (not recorded which). This TCR was sampled from a young woman who had recovered from COVID-19. For the CDR3, the DNA is TGTGCCAGCAGACCAACTAGCGGGGGGGCCTACAATGAGCAGTTCTTC. Translated, it gives CASRPTSGGAYNEQFF.